This TCR beta chain was identified during a study of T cells in Graves' hyperthyroidism and ophthalmopathy. TCR beta CDR3 regions were amplified from RNA. TCR CDR3 regions were first amplified by RT-PCR with HTBI primers. TCRdb redid the calling of the multiplex PCR reads with MiXCR, one entry per CDR3 protein. The profile shows fewer than 450,000 distinct CDR3 sequences, approximately 17% of them singletons. Trimming removed 6 bases from V and 3 bases from J; junction bases left unmatched: 8. This CDR3 comprises 15 residues. From germline, CDR1 is MNHNS and CDR2 SASEGT. This chain connects TRBV6-1 to TRBJ2-1, with 7 nucleotides matching TRBD2. The sequencing sample was made of blood. This TCR was recovered from a woman aged 25 to 39 with Graves' hyperthyroidism that later progressed to Graves' ophthalmopathy. Here the CDR3 reads CASRPPGGLYNEQFF. The CDR3 nucleotides read TGTGCCAGCAGACCCCCGGGGGGACTCTACAATGAGCAGTTCTTC.